The 9 T cell receptor beta chains below all came from one sample that was sequenced in a study of blood T cell repertoires in COVID-19. Sequenced by immunoSEQ multiplex PCR; TCRdb stores in-frame clones only, minus some. The sample contains approximately 30,000 clones, roughly 89% of which appear only once. The material sequenced was peripheral blood. All receptors come from a human donor in a cohort sampled during active COVID-19.

The rearrangement links TRBV6-5 to TRBJ1-3; D may be TRBD1 (6 bases). Per the germline V gene, CDR1 is MNHEY and CDR2 is SVGAGI. CDR3 size: 15 residues. V lost 5 bases, J lost 1 base, and 12 bases lay in between. In nucleotides, the CDR3 is TGTGCCAGCAGTCAGGTGGACAGTTCTGGAAACACCATATATTTT. Encoded protein: CASSQVDSSGNTIYF.

This chain uses TRBV6-5 with TRBJ1-2; TRBD1 agrees at 9 bases. The V gene end was trimmed by 6 bases and the J gene end by 4 bases; junction bases not matched to a gene: 6. Germline assignment: CDR1 MNHEY and CDR2 SVGAGI. The CDR3 spans 14 residues. The CDR3 region is CASRTRTGAYGYTF. CDR3 nucleotide sequence: TGTGCCAGCAGGACGAGGACAGGGGCCTATGGCTACACCTTC.

This clone was found once. V usage is TRBV6-2 or TRBV6-3 and J usage is TRBJ2-5, with 9 bases that match TRBD2. The germline gives CDR1 MNHEY, CDR2 SVGEGT. V lost 4 bases to trimming and J lost 1 base; unmatched junction nucleotides: 7. The CDR3 totals 16 residues. The CDR3 DNA is TGTGCCAGCAGTTGGGAACCTAGCGGGATCCAAGAGACCCAGTACTTC. Encoded protein: CASSWEPSGIQETQYF.

The chain couples TRBV10-2 to TRBJ2-1; 12 positions match TRBD2. This CDR3 has 23 residues. Losses at the gene ends were 7 bases for V and 5 bases for J; bases not matched to a gene: 30. Germline CDR1 and CDR2: WSHSY and SAAADI. Here the CDR3 DNA reads TGCGCCAGCAATGATATTTCGGCTAGCGGGAGGGGAGGGAGGGAGTCAAGCCACAATGAGCAGTTCTTC. Protein sequence: CASNDISASGRGGRESSHNEQFF.

Details on this clone: The junction differs from germline at one of its ends, possibly a read error. This chain joins TRBV5-4 and TRBJ1-3; D might be TRBD1 (6 bases). The CDR3 has 12 residues. Germline V gene sequence: CDR1 SGHNT, CDR2 YYREEE (reference sequence). CDR3 residues: CASSSKDSSADF. CDR3 nucleotides: TGTGCCAGCAGCTCGAAGGACAGTTCGGCGGATTTT.

V is TRBV19 and J is TRBJ1-2; D is ambiguous. The germline V gene has CDR1 LNHDA and CDR2 SQIVND (reference sequence). The CDR3 sequence is 10 residues long. Trimming took 4 bases from V and 14 from J, leaving 11 bases between them. The CDR3 loop is CASSRRSFTF. The CDR3 coding sequence is TGTGCCAGTAGTAGACGGAGTTTTACCTTC.

The chain employs TRBV19 and TRBJ2-1, with TRBD2 matching over 10 bases. CDR3 length: 16 amino acids. From germline, CDR1 is LNHDA and CDR2 SQIVND (reference sequence). Trimming cost V 7 bases and J 5 bases; bases outside gene matches: 11. CDR3 residues: CASTPIAGGPNNEQFF. The CDR3 DNA follows: TGTGCCAGTACCCCCATAGCGGGAGGCCCTAACAATGAGCAGTTCTTC.

The chain is built from TRBV6-2 or TRBV6-3 and TRBJ2-3; 10 positions match TRBD2. Unmatched junction bases numbered 9, after V lost 4 bases and J lost 2 bases. Looked up from germline, CDR1 is MNHEY and CDR2 is SVGEGT. The length of the CDR3 is 17 residues. CDR3 amino acids: CASSWTSGMGNTDTQYF. DNA of the CDR3: TGTGCCAGCAGTTGGACTAGCGGAATGGGGAACACAGATACGCAGTATTTT.

The chain couples TRBV29-1 to TRBJ2-2; D possibly corresponds to TRBD1 (6 bases). Germline V gene sequence: CDR1 SQVTM, CDR2 ANQGSEA. Trimming removed 4 bases from V and 1 base from J, with 13 bases in between. The length of the CDR3 is 15 residues. The CDR3 is CSVVVGTMNTGELFF. CDR3 nucleotide sequence: TGCAGCGTTGTGGTCGGGACAATGAACACCGGGGAGCTGTTTTTT.